These 8 T cell receptor beta chains originate from one sample sequenced in a study of shared clonotypes between healthy human individuals. The table came from immunoSEQ multiplex PCR; TCRdb's copy has only in-frame clones and leaves some out. Altogether approximately 2,000,000 clones are present, about nine tenths being singletons, with the ten largest covering approximately 0.41%. The sample consisted of naive CD4+ T cells from PBMCs. Subset in this sample: CD45RA+ positively selected. The receptor set was obtained from a man between 18 and 35 years old in good health. Some clones in this sample may be carry-over from other donors' samples.

The chain is built from TRBV29-1 and TRBJ1-5, with 10 nucleotides matching TRBD1. The CDR3 extends over 18 amino acids. V lost 6 bases, J lost 7 bases, and 21 bases stayed unmatched. Germline-derived CDR1 and CDR2 are SQVTM and ANQGSEA. CDR3 sequence reads: CSVGPPPGTGVLRQPQHF. The CDR3 DNA follows: TGCAGCGTAGGACCCCCCCCCGGGACAGGGGTTCTTCGGCAGCCCCAGCATTTT.

The rearrangement joins TRBV19 to TRBJ2-7, with D perhaps TRBD1 or TRBD2 (5 bases each). This CDR3 comprises 13 residues. Germline values: CDR1 LNHDA, CDR2 SQIVND (reference sequence). V lost 6 bases to trimming and J lost 2 bases, with 11 bases between them. CDR3 in amino acids: CASRRGPTYEQYF. The CDR3 DNA sequence: TGTGCCAGTAGACGGGGACCAACCTACGAGCAGTACTTC.

As concerns this clone: Other DNA sequences within the sample encode an identical CDR3. The chain joins TRBV18 to TRBJ2-5; 8 bases are a match to TRBD2. The V segment lost 0 bases and the J segment 1 base; nucleotides outside the gene matches: 1. The germline V gene has CDR1 KGHSH and CDR2 LQKENI. CDR3 length: 15 amino acids. In DNA form, the CDR3 reads TGTGCCAGCTCACCACCAGGACTAGCCCAAGAGACCCAGTACTTC. Protein sequence: CASSPPGLAQETQYF.

This chain joins TRBV6-1 and TRBJ1-5; TRBD1 is a possible D gene (6 bases). V dropped 2 bases and J dropped 6 bases, with 11 bases sitting between them. From germline, CDR1 is MNHNS and CDR2 SASEGT. This CDR3 has 14 amino acids. The CDR3 here is CASSEQGIGQPQHF. Written as DNA, the CDR3 is TGTGCCAGCAGTGAACAGGGGATAGGTCAGCCCCAGCATTTT.

This rearrangement joins TRBV6-1 to TRBJ1-1; D is unresolved. Trimming removed 11 bases at V and 6 bases at J, with 16 bases between. Germline-derived CDR1 and CDR2 are MNHNS and SASEGT. The CDR3 length is 12 residues. DNA of the CDR3: TGTGCCGCGGCCGCCGGGGAGGCTGAAGCTTTCTTT. As protein: CAAAAGEAEAFF.

The chain joins TRBV2 to TRBJ2-1, with unresolved D. The germline CDR1 and CDR2 sequences are SNHLY and FYNNEI. This CDR3 comprises 15 residues. Trimming shortened V by 7 bases and J by 4 bases, and 17 bases separated the two germline ends. For the CDR3, the DNA is TGTGCCAGCACTCAAAGGGCTACTAAATACAATGAGCAGTTCTTC. This translates into CASTQRATKYNEQFF.

The rearrangement joins TRBV18 to TRBJ1-5; TRBD1 matches 7 bases. The CDR3 contains 16 residues. Losses at the gene ends were 6 bases for V and 1 base for J; bases not matched to a gene: 9. Germline values: CDR1 KGHSH, CDR2 LQKENI. The CDR3 DNA follows: TGTGCCAGCTCGCTCACAGGGGCTGGGAGCAATCAGCCCCAGCATTTT. It codes for CASSLTGAGSNQPQHF.

This clone was picked up one time. CDR3 coding DNA: TGTGCCAGCAGCTTGGGACGCCCGAGCTCCTACAATGAGCAGTTCTTC. Its protein is CASSLGRPSSYNEQFF. The chain couples TRBV7-6 to TRBJ2-1; D tentatively fits TRBD1 or TRBD2 (5 bases each). Per germline, CDR1 SGHVS and CDR2 FNYEAQ. V was trimmed by 3 bases and J by 0 bases, leaving 12 bases between them. CDR3 length equals 16 residues.